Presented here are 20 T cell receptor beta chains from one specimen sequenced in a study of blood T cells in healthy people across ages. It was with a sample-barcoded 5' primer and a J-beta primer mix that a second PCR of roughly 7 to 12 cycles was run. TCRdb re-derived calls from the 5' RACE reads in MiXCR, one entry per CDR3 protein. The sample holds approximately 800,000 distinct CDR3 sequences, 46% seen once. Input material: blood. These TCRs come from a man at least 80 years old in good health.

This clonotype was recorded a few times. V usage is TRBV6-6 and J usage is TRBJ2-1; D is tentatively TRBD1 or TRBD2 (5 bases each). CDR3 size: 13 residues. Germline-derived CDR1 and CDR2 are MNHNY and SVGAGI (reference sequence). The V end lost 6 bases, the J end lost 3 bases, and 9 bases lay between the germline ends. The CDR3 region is CASRGEYYNEQFF. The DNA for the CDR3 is TGTGCCAGCAGGGGGGAATACTACAATGAGCAGTTCTTC.

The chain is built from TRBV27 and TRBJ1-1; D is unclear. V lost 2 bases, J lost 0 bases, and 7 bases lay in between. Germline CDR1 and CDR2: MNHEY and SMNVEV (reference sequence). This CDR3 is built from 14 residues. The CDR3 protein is CASSLIPLNTEAFF. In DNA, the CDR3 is TGTGCCAGCAGTTTAATCCCTCTGAACACTGAAGCTTTCTTT.

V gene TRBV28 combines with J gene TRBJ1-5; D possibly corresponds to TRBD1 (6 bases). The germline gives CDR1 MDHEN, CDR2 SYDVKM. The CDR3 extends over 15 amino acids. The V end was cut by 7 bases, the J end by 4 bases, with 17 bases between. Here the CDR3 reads CASTPLDSKNQPQHF. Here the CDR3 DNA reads TGTGCCAGCACCCCTTTGGACAGCAAAAATCAGCCCCAGCATTTT.

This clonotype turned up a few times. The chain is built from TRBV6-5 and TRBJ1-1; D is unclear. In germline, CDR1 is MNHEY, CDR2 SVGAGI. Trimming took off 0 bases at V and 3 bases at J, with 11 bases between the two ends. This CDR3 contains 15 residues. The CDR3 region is CASSYSIIVDTEAFF. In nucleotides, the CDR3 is TGTGCCAGCAGTTACTCGATCATTGTGGACACTGAAGCTTTCTTT.

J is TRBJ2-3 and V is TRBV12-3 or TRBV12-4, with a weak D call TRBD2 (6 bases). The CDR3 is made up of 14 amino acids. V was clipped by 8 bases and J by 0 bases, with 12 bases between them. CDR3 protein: CASGLRGSTDTQYF. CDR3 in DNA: TGTGCCAGCGGACTAAGAGGAAGCACAGATACGCAGTATTTT.

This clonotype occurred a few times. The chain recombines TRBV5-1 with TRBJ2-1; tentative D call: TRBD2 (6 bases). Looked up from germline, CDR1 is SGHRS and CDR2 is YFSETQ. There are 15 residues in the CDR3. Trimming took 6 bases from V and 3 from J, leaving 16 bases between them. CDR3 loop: CASNEPSALYNEQFF. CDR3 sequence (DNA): TGCGCCAGCAATGAACCTAGCGCCCTCTACAATGAGCAGTTCTTC.

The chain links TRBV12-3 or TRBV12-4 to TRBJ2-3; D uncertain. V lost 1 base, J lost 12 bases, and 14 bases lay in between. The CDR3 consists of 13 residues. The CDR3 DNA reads TGTGCCAGCAGTTTAGGGCCCATCGGTTACCAGTATTTT. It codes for CASSLGPIGYQYF.

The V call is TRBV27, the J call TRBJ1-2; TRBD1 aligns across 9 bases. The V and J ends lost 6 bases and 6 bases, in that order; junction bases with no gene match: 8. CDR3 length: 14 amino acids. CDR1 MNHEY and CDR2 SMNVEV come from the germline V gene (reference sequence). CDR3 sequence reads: CASRRTGGADGYTF. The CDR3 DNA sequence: TGTGCCAGCAGACGAACAGGGGGCGCCGATGGCTACACCTTC.

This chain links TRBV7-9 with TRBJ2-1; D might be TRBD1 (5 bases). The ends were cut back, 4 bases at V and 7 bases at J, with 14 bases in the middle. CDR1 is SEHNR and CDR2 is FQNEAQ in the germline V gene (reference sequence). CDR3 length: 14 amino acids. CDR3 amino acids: CASSSTGSMNEQFF. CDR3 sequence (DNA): TGTGCCAGCAGCTCCACAGGTTCTATGAATGAGCAGTTCTTC.

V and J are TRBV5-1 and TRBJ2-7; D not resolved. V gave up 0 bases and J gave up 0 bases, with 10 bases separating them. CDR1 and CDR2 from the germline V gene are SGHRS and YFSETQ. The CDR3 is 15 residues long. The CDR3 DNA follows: TGCGCCAGCAGCTTGGGTGAGGAAATCTCCTACGAGCAGTACTTC. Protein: CASSLGEEISYEQYF.

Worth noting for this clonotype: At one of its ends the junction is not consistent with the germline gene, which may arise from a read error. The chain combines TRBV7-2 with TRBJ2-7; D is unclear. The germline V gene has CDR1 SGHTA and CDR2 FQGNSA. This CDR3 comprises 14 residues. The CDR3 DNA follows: TGTGCCAGCAGCTTGGCGAGACCCTCCTCCGAGCAGTACTTC. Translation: CASSLARPSSEQYF.

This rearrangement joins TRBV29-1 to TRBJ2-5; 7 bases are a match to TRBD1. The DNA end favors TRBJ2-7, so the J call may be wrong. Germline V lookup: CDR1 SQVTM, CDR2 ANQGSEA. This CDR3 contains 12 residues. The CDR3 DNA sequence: TGCAGCGTTGTGGCAGGGGGCTACGAGCAGTACTTC. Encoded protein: CSVVAGGYEQYF.

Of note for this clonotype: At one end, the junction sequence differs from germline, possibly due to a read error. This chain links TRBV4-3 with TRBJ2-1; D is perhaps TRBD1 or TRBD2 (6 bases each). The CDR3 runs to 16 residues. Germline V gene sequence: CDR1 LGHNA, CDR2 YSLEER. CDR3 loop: CASSQDDSGRDNKQFF. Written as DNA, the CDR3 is TGCGCCAGCAGCCAAGATGATAGCGGAAGGGACAATAAGCAGTTCTTC.

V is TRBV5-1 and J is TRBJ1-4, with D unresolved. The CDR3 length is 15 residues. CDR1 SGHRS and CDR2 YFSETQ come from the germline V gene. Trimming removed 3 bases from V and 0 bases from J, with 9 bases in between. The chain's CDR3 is CASSSDTATNEKLFF. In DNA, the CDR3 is TGCGCCAGCAGCTCCGACACTGCAACTAATGAAAAACTGTTTTTT.

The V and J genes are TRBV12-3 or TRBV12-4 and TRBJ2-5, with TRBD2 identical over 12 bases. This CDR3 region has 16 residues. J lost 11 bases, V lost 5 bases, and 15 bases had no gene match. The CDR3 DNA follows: TGTGCCAGCAGTCCCCGACTAGCGGGAGAAGGCAATGAGCAGTACTTC. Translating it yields CASSPRLAGEGNEQYF.

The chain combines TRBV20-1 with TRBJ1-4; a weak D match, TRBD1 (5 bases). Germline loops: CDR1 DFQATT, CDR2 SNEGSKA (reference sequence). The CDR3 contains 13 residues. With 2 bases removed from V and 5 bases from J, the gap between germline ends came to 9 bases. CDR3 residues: CSARSGTNEKLFF. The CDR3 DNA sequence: TGCAGTGCTAGATCAGGGACGAATGAAAAACTGTTTTTT.

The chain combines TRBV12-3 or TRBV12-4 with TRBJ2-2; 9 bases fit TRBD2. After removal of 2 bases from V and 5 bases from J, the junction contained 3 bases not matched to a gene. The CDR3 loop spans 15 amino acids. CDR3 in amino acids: CASSLRREGTGELFF. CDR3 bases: TGTGCCAGCAGTTTACGGCGGGAGGGGACCGGGGAGCTGTTTTTT.

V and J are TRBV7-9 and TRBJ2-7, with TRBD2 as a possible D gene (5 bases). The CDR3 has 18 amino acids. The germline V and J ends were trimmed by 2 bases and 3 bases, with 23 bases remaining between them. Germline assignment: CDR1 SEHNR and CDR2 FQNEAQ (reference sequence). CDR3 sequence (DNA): TGTGCCAGCAGCTTATCTCGGGGATCGGGTCTTCGGGGCTACGAGCAGTACTTC. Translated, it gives CASSLSRGSGLRGYEQYF.

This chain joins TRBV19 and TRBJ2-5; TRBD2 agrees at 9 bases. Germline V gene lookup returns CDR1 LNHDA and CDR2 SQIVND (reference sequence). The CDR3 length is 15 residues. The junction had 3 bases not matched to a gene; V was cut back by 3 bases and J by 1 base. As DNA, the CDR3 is TGTGCCAGTAGTATGAGTAGCGGGGGCCAAGAGACCCAGTACTTC. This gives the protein CASSMSSGGQETQYF.

As DNA, the CDR3 is TGTGCCAGCAGTCTGGGGACTAGCGCGTACAATGAGCAGTACTTC. Translated: CASSLGTSAYNEQYF. This chain connects TRBV12-3 or TRBV12-4 to TRBJ2-1; 10 bases align to TRBD2. With the DNA end fitting TRBJ2-7 better, the J assignment may be wrong. The CDR3 length is 15 residues.